A selection of T cell receptor beta chains follows, all from one sample in a study of blood T cell repertoires in COVID-19. Sequencing was performed with immunoSEQ multiplex PCR; in TCRdb, only in-frame clones are kept and a portion is missing. The sample includes over 150,000 clones, around 80% of them seen just once. Sequenced: peripheral blood. Source of these receptors: an older woman with acute or convalescent COVID-19. Each CDR3 is given with its conserved first and last residue. The order of the fields is D gene, V gene, J gene, clone size, CDR3 protein, CDR3 DNA. A D gene is named only where the DNA matches it firmly. A clone size is listed for some rows: how often the clone was seen (once, few, many), or a class if it is expanded.

TRBD1	TRBV5-4	TRBJ1-2	NA	CASSSGGTAINYGYTF	TGTGCCAGCAGCTCAGGGGGGACAGCCATTAACTATGGCTACACCTTC
NA	TRBV6-5	TRBJ2-3	NA	CASSYGQRGTDTQYF	TGTGCCAGCAGTTACGGACAGAGAGGCACAGATACGCAGTATTTT
NA	TRBV11-2	TRBJ2-1	NA	CASSFFTLLEQFF	TGTGCCAGCAGCTTCTTCACGCTACTTGAGCAGTTCTTC
TRBD2	TRBV6-5	TRBJ2-3	NA	CASSYSPSGGADTQYF	TGTGCCAGCAGTTACTCGCCTAGCGGGGGGGCAGATACGCAGTATTTT
NA	TRBV2	TRBJ2-5	few	CASTLAQETQYF	TGTGCCAGCACCCTAGCCCAAGAGACCCAGTACTTC
TRBD1	TRBV2	TRBJ1-2	NA	CASSDRGAMYGYTF	TGTGCCAGCAGTGACAGGGGGGCGATGTATGGCTACACCTTC
NA	TRBV7-2	TRBJ2-7	NA	CASSSFPPGTPYEQYF	TGTGCCAGCAGCTCCTTCCCCCCCGGGACACCTTACGAGCAGTACTTC
NA	TRBV11-2	TRBJ2-7	NA	CASSLGLSGEQYF	TGTGCCAGCAGCTTAGGACTTTCGGGGGAGCAGTACTTC
NA	TRBV4-3	TRBJ2-3	once	CASSQLQAKDTQYF	TGCGCCAGCAGCCAATTACAGGCAAAGGATACGCAGTATTTT
TRBD2	TRBV25-1	TRBJ2-2	NA	CASSEYGRGEITGELFF	TGTGCCAGCAGTGAATATGGCCGGGGGGAGATCACCGGGGAGCTGTTTTTT
NA	TRBV28	TRBJ2-7	once	CASSSGAESSYEQYF	TGTGCCAGCAGTTCAGGGGCCGAAAGCTCCTACGAGCAGTACTTC
TRBD2	TRBV7-2	TRBJ2-1	NA	CASSSGTSGRTQSEQFF	TGTGCCAGCAGCTCTGGGACTAGCGGGAGGACCCAGAGTGAGCAGTTCTTC
NA	TRBV25-1	TRBJ2-2	NA	CASRAPTGELFF	TGTGCCAGCAGAGCGCCGACCGGGGAGCTGTTTTTT
NA	TRBV18	TRBJ1-6	NA	CASSPPGLEGSPLHF	TGTGCCAGCTCACCACCGGGCTTAGAGGGTTCACCCCTCCACTTT
NA	TRBV2	TRBJ2-3	NA	CASSQLAGGPDTQYF	TGTGCCAGCAGTCAACTAGCAGGAGGCCCAGATACGCAGTATTTT
NA	TRBV6-2/TRBV6-3	TRBJ1-1	NA	CASSWRVAAEAFF	TGTGCCAGCAGTTGGCGGGTTGCCGCTGAAGCTTTCTTT